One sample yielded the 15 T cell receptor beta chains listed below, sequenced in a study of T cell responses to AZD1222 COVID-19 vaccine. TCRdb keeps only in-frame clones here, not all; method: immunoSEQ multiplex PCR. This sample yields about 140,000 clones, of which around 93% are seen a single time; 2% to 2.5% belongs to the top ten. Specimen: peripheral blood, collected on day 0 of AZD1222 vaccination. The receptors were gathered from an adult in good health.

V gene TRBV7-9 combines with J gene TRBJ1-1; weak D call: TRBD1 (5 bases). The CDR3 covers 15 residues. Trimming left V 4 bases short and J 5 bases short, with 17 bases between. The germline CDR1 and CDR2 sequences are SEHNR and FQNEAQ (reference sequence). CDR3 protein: CASSYSVGTGTEAFF. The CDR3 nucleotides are TGTGCCAGCAGCTATTCGGTAGGGACCGGTACTGAAGCTTTCTTT.

The CDR3 region is CASSIGRSNSPLHF. CDR3 in DNA: TGTGCCAGTAGTATTGGCAGAAGCAATTCACCCCTCCACTTT. This rearrangement joins TRBV19 to TRBJ1-6; D gene ambiguous. Germline CDR1 and CDR2: LNHDA and SQIVND (reference sequence). The CDR3 contains 14 residues. Trimming removed 3 bases from V and 7 bases from J, with 10 bases in between.

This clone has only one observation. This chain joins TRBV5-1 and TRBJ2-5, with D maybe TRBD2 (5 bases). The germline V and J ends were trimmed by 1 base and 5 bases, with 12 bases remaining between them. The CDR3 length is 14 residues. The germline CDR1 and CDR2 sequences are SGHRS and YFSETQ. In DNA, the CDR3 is TGCGCCAGCAGCTTGTACGGGGTAGCGGAGACCCAGTACTTC. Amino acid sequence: CASSLYGVAETQYF.

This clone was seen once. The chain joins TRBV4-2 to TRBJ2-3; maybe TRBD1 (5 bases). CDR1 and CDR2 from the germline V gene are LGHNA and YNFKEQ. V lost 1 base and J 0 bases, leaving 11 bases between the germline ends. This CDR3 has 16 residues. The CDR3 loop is CASSQGRGQSTDTQYF. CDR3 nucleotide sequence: TGTGCCAGCAGCCAAGGTAGGGGCCAAAGCACAGATACGCAGTATTTT.

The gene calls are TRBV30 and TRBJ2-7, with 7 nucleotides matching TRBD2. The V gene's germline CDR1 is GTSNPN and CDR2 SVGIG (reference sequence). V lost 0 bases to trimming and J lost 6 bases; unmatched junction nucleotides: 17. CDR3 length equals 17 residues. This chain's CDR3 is CAWSVTSVNLPSAEQYF. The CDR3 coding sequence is TGTGCCTGGAGTGTAACTAGCGTGAATCTACCCTCGGCCGAGCAGTACTTC.

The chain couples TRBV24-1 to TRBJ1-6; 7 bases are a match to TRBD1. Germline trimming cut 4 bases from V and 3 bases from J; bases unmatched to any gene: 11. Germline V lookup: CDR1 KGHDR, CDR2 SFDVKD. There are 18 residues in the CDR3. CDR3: CATSDPNRGDDYNSPLHF. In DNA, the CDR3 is TGTGCCACCAGTGACCCTAACAGGGGCGATGACTATAATTCACCCCTCCACTTT.

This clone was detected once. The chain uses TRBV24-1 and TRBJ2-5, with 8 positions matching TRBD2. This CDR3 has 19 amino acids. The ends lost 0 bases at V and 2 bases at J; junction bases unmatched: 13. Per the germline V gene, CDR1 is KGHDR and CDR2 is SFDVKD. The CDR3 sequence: CATSDLHWTGGVWQETQYF. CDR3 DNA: TGTGCCACCAGTGATTTGCATTGGACGGGGGGGGTTTGGCAAGAGACCCAGTACTTC.

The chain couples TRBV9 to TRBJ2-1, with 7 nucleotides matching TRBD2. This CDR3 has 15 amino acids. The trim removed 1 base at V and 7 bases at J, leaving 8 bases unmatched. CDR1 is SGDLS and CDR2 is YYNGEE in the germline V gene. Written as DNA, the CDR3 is TGTGCCAGCAGCGTATCCGGCGGGGGTTGGAATGAGCAGTTCTTC. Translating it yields CASSVSGGGWNEQFF.

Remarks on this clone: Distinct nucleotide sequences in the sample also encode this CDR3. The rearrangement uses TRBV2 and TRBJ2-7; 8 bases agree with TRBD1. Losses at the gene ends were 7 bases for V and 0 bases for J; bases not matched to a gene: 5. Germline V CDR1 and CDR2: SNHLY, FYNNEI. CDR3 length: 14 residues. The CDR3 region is CASMGDRGSYEQYF. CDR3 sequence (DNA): TGTGCCAGCATGGGTGACAGGGGCTCCTACGAGCAGTACTTC.

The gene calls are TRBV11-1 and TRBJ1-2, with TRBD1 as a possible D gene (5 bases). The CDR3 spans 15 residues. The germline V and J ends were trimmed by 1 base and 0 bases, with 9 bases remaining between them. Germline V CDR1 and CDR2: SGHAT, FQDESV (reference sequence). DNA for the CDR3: TGTGCCAGCAGCTTAGTTGAGACAGCTAACTATGGCTACACCTTC. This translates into CASSLVETANYGYTF.

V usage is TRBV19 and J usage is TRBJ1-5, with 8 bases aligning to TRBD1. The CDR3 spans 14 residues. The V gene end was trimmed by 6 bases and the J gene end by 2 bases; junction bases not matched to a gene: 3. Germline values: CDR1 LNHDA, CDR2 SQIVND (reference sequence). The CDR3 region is CASSQGAGNQPQHF. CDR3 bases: TGTGCCAGTAGCCAGGGGGCGGGCAATCAGCCCCAGCATTTT.

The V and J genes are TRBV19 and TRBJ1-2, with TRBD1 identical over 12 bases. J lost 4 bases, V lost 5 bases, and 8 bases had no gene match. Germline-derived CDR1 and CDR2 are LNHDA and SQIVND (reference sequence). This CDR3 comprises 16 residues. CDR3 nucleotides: TGTGCCAGTAGTGGCACCGGGACAGGGGGCGCCTATGGCTACACCTTC. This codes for CASSGTGTGGAYGYTF. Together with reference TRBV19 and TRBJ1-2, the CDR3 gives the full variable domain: DGGITQSPKYLFRKEGQNVTLSCEQNLNHDAMYWYRQDPGQGLRLIYYSQIVNDFQKGDIAEGYSVSREKKESFPLTVTSAQKNPTAFYLCASSGTGTGGAYGYTFGSGTRLTVV.

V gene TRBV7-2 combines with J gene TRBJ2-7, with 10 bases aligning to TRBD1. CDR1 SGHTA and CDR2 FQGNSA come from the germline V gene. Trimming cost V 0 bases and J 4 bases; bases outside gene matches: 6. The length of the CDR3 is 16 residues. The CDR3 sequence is CASSLAGTGVRYEQYF. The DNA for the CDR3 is TGTGCCAGCAGCTTAGCCGGGACAGGGGTGCGGTACGAGCAGTACTTC.

The CDR3 DNA sequence: TGTGCCAGCACCGAGCGGGGGCGCATCAACGAGCAGTACTTC. Amino acid sequence: CASTERGRINEQYF. The rearrangement uses TRBV28 and TRBJ2-7; 8 nucleotides align to TRBD2. The germline CDR1 and CDR2 sequences are MDHEN and SYDVKM. This CDR3 is built from 14 residues. V trimming: 7 bases; J trimming: 5 bases; junction bases outside the gene matches: 10. The complete variable domain, with remaining parts taken from reference TRBV28 and TRBJ2-7, reads DVKVTQSSRYLVKRTGEKVFLECVQDMDHENMFWYRQDPGLGLRLIYFSYDVKMKEKGDIPEGYSVSREKKERFSLILESASTNQTSMYLCASTERGRINEQYFGPGTRLTVT.

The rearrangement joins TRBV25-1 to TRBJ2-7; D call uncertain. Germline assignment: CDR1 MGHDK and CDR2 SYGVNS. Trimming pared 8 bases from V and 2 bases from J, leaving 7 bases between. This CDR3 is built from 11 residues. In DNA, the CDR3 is TGTGCCAGCCGGGCCACCTACGAGCAGTACTTC. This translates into CASRATYEQYF.